The TCR beta chain under discussion was sequenced for a study of shared clonotypes between healthy human individuals. Repertoires were generated with immunoSEQ multiplex PCR, while TCRdb's copy carries only in-frame clones and drops some. The sample lists roughly 1,800,000 clones, about 94% seen once, with roughly 1.2% in the top ten. Germline CDR1 and CDR2: SEHNR and FQNEAQ (reference sequence). Trimming pared 1 base from V and 3 bases from J, leaving 12 bases between. This CDR3 comprises 15 residues. Naive CD8 isolation took CD45RO-negative cells positively selected for CCR7 and excluded terminally differentiated effector memory CD45RA+ cells.

The rearrangement links TRBV7-9 to TRBJ1-1, with D tentatively TRBD1 (5 bases). The sample consisted of naive CD8+ T cells sorted from blood. The receptor was isolated from a young man in good health. The CDR3 loop is CASSLGQGKDTEAFF. CDR3 bases: TGTGCCAGCAGCTTAGGGCAGGGTAAGGACACTGAAGCTTTCTTT.